This TCR beta chain was sequenced for a study of T cells in Graves' hyperthyroidism and ophthalmopathy (dated by TCRdb to the late 2010s). Study-level background: TCR V-J signatures able to tell the groups apart were searched for in a discovery cohort of some 100 patients, of whom over 40 had Graves' ophthalmopathy and 57 had stable Graves' hyperthyroidism. Whether ophthalmopathy could be predicted prospectively was tested in an independent validation cohort made up of roughly 19 hyperthyroidism patients plus 17 patients who later progressed to ophthalmopathy. For training and testing, the 95 to 100 patients in the discovery cohort were randomly divided in a 7:3 ratio. In addition, the study compared T-cell repertoires in thyroid tissue and in blood from roughly 6 Graves' hyperthyroidism patients. Following sampling, methimazole starting at 30 mg daily was given to hyperthyroidism patients, and high-dose intravenous methylprednisolone was given to ophthalmopathy patients. The paper reports TCR Vbeta CDR3 sequencing of 135 peripheral blood samples: approximately 43 ophthalmopathy, about 75 hyperthyroidism and approximately 17 progressor patients. Study-level results and caveats: In validation, the model predicted progression to ophthalmopathy with roughly 70% sensitivity and about 72% specificity, a median of 6.5 months before onset. No statistical method was used to set the sample size in advance, and investigators knew the group allocation. A model built on a 13 V-J signature distinguished ophthalmopathy from stable hyperthyroidism, reaching about 89% sensitivity and approximately 83% specificity in cross-validation and 80%/75% in testing. Most expanded thyroid clonotypes (frequency above 0.001) were also found in blood, which suggests that blood repertoires may mirror thyroid immune responses.

TCR beta CDR3 regions were amplified from RNA transcripts. The TCR CDR3 was subjected to a first round of RT-PCR using the HTBI primer set and the Qiagen OneStep RT-PCR kit. Libraries were constructed in a second round of multiplex PCR, after which size selection and purification were carried out. Sequencing of the libraries was done on an Illumina HiSeq2000 using paired-end 100 bp reads. In the authors' own workflow: Raw data were processed with SOAPnuke, discarding reads with adapters, uncalled bases, mean Phred below 15, or no exact constant-primer or identifier match. High-quality paired reads were merged using COPE v1.2.5, and each unique nucleotide sequence was defined as a clonotype. MiTCR v1.1 was used to align the clonotypes against IMGT TRBV, TRBD and TRBJ reference segments. Only V-J combinations with frequency above 0.0001, covering about 99% of repertoires, were analysed. A TCS score was defined as the ratio of F50 (clonal expansion) to E x V (chaos), with BLOSUM62-based TCRdist applied between CDR3 peptides within each V-J. Welch's t-statistics and random forest reduced approximately 520 V-J features to roughly 13, which were used in a naive Bayes classifier (R e1071). Thyroid-blood repertoire similarity was quantified with the Morisita-Horn index. Clones were called with MiXCR by TCRdb after fastp trimmed the public reads at Q25, and only in-frame beta chains were retained. All rows with the same CDR3 protein become a single entry with the most common DNA and genes. What appears here as the V and J calls and clone size reflects TCRdb's work, not the paper's. The sample includes roughly 500,000 distinct CDR3 sequences, with under 60% observed a single time. Roughly 19% of the sample is in the top ten clones.

Per the germline V gene, SGHNT is the CDR1 and YENEEA is the CDR2. Spanning cysteine to phenylalanine, the CDR3 consists of 15 amino acids. The read is trimmed to its CDR3 DNA, 45 bases read in frame from base 1. Any patient with an uncontrolled infection, another autoimmune disease, pregnancy or lactation was excluded. Clinical symptoms, serum thyroxine and TRAb, thyroid ultrasound, and orbital computed tomography formed the basis for the diagnoses. Total RNA was extracted with Trizol reagent, and quality was checked on an Agilent 2100 Bioanalyzer. A note on this clonotype: The specificity of this receptor is unknown. This may be a read error: a much more frequent sequence differs by one nucleotide.

The rearrangement combines TRBV11-3 with TRBJ2-7, and possibly TRBD2, on 6 matching bases. Specimen: peripheral blood or thyroid tissue (not recorded which). The clonotype originates from an adult woman with Graves' disease, either hyperthyroidism or ophthalmopathy (not recorded which). Here is the DNA: TGTGCCAGCAGCTCCCCGCGGGACCACTCCTACGTGCAGTACTTC. The translation is CASSSPRDHSYVQYF.